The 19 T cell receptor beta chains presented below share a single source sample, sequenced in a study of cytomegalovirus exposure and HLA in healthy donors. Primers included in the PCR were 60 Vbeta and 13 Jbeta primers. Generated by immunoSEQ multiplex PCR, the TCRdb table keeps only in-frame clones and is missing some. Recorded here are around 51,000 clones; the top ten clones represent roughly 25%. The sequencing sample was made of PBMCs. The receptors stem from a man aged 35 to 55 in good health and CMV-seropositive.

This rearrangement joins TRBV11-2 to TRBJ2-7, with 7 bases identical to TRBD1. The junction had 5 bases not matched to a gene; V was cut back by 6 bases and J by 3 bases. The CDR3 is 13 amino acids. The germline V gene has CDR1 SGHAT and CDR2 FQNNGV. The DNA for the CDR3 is TGTGCCAGCAGAGTGGGACAGAGCTACGAGCAGTACTTC. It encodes CASRVGQSYEQYF.

The CDR3: CASRPGTVFRRRETQYF. The DNA for the CDR3 is TGTGCCAGCAGGCCAGGGACAGTCTTTAGACGGCGAGAGACCCAGTACTTC. This chain uses TRBV2 with TRBJ2-5; 7 nucleotides agree with TRBD1. CDR1 is SNHLY, CDR2 FYNNEI, per germline. CDR3 length: 17 amino acids. J was trimmed by 4 bases and V by 6 bases; bases with no gene match: 17.

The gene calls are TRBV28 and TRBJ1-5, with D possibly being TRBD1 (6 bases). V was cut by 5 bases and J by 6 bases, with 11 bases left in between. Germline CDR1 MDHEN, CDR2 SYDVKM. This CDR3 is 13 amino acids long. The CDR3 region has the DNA TGTGCCAGCAGTATACAGGGAGTTCAGCCCCAGCATTTT. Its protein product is CASSIQGVQPQHF. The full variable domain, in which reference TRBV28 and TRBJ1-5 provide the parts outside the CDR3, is DVKVTQSSRYLVKRTGEKVFLECVQDMDHENMFWYRQDPGLGLRLIYFSYDVKMKEKGDIPEGYSVSREKKERFSLILESASTNQTSMYLCASSIQGVQPQHFGDGTRLSIL.

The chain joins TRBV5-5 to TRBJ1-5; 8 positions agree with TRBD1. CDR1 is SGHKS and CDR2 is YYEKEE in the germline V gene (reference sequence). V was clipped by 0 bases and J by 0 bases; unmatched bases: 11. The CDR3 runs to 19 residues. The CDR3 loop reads CASSLAGTGGPYSNQPQHF. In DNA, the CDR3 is TGTGCCAGCAGCTTGGCCGGGACAGGAGGGCCATATAGCAATCAGCCCCAGCATTTT.

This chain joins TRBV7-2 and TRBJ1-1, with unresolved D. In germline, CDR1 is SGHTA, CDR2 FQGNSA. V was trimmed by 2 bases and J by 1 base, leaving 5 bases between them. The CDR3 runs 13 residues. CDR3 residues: CASSLHRNTEAFF. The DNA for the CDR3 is TGTGCCAGCAGCTTACACAGGAACACTGAAGCTTTCTTT.

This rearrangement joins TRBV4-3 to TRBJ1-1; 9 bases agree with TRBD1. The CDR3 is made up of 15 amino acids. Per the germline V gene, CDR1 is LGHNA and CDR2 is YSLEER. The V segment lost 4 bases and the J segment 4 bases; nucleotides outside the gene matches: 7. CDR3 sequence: CASSPGGGQGTEAFF. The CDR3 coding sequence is TGCGCCAGCAGCCCGGGGGGGGGACAGGGCACTGAAGCTTTCTTT.

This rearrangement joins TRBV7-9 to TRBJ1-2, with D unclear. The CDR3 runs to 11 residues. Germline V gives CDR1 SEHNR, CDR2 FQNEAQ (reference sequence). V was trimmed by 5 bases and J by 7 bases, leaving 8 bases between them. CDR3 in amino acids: CASSPEVGYTF. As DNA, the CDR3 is TGTGCCAGCAGCCCGGAGGTTGGCTACACCTTC.

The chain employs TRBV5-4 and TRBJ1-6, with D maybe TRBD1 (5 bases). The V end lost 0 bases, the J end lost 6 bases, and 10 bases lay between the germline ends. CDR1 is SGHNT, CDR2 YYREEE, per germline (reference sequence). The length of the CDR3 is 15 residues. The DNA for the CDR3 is TGTGCCAGCAGCTTGGATCAGGGTTTTAATTCACCCCTCCACTTT. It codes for CASSLDQGFNSPLHF.

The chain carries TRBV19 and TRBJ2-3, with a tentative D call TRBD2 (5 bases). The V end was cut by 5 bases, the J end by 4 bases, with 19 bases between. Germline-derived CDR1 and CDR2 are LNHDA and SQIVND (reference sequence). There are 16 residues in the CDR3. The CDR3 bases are TGTGCCAGTAGTTCCCGATCGGGGATCTTTGCAGATACGCAGTATTTT. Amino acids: CASSSRSGIFADTQYF.

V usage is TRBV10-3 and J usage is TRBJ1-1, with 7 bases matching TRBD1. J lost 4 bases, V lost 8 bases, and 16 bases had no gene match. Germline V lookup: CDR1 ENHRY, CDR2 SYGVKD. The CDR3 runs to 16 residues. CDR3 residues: CAIGKEAGGLTTEAFF. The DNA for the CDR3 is TGTGCCATCGGCAAAGAGGCAGGGGGTTTGACCACTGAAGCTTTCTTT.

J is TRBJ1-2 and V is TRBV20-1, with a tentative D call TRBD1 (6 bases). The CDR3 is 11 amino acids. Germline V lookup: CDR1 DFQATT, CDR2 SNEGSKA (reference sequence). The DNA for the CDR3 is TGCGCCGGACAGATAAACTATGGCTACACCTTC. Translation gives CAGQINYGYTF.

The CDR3 coding sequence is TGTGCCAGCAGCGTAGATCTAGTTAGCACAGATACGCAGTATTTT. Amino acid sequence: CASSVDLVSTDTQYF. This chain connects TRBV9 to TRBJ2-3; D gene unclear. The CDR3 loop spans 15 amino acids. CDR1 is SGDLS, CDR2 YYNGEE, per germline. V shed 0 bases and J shed 0 bases, with 8 bases lying between them.

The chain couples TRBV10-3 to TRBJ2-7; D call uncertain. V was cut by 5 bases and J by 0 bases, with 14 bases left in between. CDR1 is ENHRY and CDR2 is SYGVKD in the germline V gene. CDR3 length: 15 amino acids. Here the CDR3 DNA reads TGTGCCATCAGTTCGTCCGGCAGAGGCTCCTACGAGCAGTACTTC. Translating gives CAISSSGRGSYEQYF.

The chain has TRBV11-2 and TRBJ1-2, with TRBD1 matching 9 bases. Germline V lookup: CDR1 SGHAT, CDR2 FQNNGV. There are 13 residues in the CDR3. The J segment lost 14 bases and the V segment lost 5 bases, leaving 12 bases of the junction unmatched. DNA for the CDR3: TGTGCCAGCAGCCTCCAAATAGGGGACAGGGCAACCTTC. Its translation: CASSLQIGDRATF.

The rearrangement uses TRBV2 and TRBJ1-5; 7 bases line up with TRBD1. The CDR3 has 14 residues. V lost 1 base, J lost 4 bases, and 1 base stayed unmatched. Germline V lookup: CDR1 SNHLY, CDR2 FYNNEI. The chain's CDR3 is CASSEGTGNQPQHF. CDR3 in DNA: TGTGCCAGCAGTGAAGGGACAGGAAATCAGCCCCAGCATTTT.

The DNA of the CDR3 is TGTGCCAGCAGTATACAAAACTATGGCTACACCTTC. Translation gives CASSIQNYGYTF. The chain has TRBV28 and TRBJ1-2; unclear D gene. Between the trimmed V and J ends, which lost 5 bases and 2 bases, there was a span of 6 bases. This CDR3 contains 12 residues. Germline V lookup: CDR1 MDHEN, CDR2 SYDVKM.

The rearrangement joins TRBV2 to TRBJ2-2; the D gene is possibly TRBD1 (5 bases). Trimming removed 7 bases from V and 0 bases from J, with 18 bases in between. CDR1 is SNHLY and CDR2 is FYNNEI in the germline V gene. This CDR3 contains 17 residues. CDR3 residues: CASTYPISRANTGELFF. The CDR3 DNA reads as TGTGCCAGCACCTATCCGATTAGCAGGGCGAACACCGGGGAGCTGTTTTTT. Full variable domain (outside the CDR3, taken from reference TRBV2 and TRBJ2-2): EPEVTQTPSHQVTQMGQEVILRCVPISNHLYFYWYRQILGQKVEFLVSFYNNEISEKSEIFDDQFSVERPDGSNFTLKIRSTKLEDSAMYFCASTYPISRANTGELFFGEGSRLTVL.

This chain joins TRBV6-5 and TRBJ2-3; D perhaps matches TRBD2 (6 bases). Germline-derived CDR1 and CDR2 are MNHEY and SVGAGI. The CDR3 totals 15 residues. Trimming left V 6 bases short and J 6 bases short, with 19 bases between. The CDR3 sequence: CASRPEAGQKDTQYF. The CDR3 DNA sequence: TGTGCCAGCAGACCTGAGGCGGGGCAGAAGGATACGCAGTATTTT.

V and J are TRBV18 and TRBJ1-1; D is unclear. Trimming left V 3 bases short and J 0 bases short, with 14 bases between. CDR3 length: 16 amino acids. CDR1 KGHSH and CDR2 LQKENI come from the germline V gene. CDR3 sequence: CASSPSESGLNTEAFF. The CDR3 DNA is TGTGCCAGCTCACCGTCCGAGTCTGGTTTGAACACTGAAGCTTTCTTT.